What follows describes a single T cell receptor (beta chain). Its matching antigen is unknown. These data are taken from a study of shared clonotypes between healthy human individuals. The CDR3 extends over 17 amino acids. Germline V gives CDR1 MGHRA, CDR2 YSYEKL. Broader study findings: The generation probabilities recorded for non-shared clonotypes fell below those of clonotypes shared by all four donors.

This table comes from immunoSEQ multiplex PCR, and its TCRdb copy is limited to in-frame clones, with some not included. The sample consists of 500,000 to 550,000 clones, 95% to 97% of them appearing once. Sequencing was performed on naive CD4+ T cells sorted from blood. Specified subset: CD45RA+ positively selected. The chain joins TRBV4-1 to TRBJ2-5; D remains ambiguous. The end of the DNA aligns better with TRBJ2-7, so the J call may be wrong. This TCR was sampled from a woman aged 25 to 39 in good health. CDR3 sequence (DNA): TGCGCCAGCAGCCAAGACACCAGCGACCCACTGTGGAACGAGCAGTACTTC. Its translation is CASSQDTSDPLWNEQYF.